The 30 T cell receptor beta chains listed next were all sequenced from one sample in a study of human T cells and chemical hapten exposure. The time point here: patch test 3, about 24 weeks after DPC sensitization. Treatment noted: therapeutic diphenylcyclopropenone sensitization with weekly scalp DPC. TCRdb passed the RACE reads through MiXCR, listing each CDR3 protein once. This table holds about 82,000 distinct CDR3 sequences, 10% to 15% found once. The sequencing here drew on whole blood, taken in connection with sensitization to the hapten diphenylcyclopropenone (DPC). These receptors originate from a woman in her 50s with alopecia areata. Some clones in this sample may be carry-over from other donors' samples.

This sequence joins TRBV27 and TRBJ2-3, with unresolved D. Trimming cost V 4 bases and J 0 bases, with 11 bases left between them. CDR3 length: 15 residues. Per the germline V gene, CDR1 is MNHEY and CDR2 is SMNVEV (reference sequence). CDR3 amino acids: CASSSTRSSTDTQYF. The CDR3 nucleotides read TGTGCCAGCAGTTCCACCCGGTCTAGCACAGATACGCAGTATTTT.

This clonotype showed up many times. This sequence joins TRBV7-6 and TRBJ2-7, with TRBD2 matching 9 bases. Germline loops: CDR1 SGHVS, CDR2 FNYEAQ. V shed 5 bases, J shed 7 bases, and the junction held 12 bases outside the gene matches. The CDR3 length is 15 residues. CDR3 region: CASSPGLAGTVEQYF. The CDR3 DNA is TGTGCCAGCAGCCCCGGTCTAGCGGGAACAGTTGAGCAGTACTTC.

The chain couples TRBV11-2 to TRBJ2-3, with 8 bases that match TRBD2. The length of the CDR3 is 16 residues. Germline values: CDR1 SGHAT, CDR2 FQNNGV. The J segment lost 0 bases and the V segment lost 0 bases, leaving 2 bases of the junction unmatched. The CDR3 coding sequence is TGTGCCAGCAGCTTAGATCTAGCGGGTAGCACAGATACGCAGTATTTT. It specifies CASSLDLAGSTDTQYF.

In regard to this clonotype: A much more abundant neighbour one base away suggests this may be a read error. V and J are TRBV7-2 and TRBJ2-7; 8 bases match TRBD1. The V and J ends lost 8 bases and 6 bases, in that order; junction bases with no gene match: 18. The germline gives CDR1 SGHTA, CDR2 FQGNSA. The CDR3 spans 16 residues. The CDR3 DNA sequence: TGTGCCAGCGCCCTAGAACCAGGGGGCAGGTTCGGCGAGCAGTACTTC. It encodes CASALEPGGRFGEQYF.

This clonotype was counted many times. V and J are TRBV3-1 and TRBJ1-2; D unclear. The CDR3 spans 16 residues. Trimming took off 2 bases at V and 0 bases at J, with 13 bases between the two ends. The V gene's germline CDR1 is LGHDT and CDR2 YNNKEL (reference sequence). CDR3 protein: CASSQFSTGTNYGYTF. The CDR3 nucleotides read TGTGCCAGCAGCCAATTTAGTACGGGAACTAACTATGGCTACACCTTC.

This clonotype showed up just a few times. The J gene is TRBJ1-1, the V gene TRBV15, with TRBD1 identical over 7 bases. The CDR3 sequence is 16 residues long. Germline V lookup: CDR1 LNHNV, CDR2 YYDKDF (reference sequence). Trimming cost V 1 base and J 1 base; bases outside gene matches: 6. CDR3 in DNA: TGTGCCACCAGCAGAGTAGCTAGGGGGCGGAACACTGAAGCTTTCTTT. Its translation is CATSRVARGRNTEAFF. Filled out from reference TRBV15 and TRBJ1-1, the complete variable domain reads DAMVIQNPRYQVTQFGKPVTLSCSQTLNHNVMYWYQQKSSQAPKLLFHYYDKDFNNEADTPDNFQSRRPNTSFCFLDIRSPGLGDTAMYLCATSRVARGRNTEAFFGQGTRLTVV.

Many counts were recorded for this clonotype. The CDR3 coding sequence is TGCGCCAGCAGTGATTTGGTCCGCAACCCGTTCTATGGCTACACCTTC. Its protein is CASSDLVRNPFYGYTF. The V and J genes are TRBV10-2 and TRBJ1-2; no definite D call. Germline loops: CDR1 WSHSY, CDR2 SAAADI. V was clipped by 3 bases and J by 4 bases, with 18 bases between them. The CDR3 is 16 amino acids.

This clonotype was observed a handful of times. The CDR3 nucleotides read TGCAGTGCTAAGGGGGGCATAAATTCACCCCTCCACTTT. Translated: CSAKGGINSPLHF. The chain carries TRBV20-1 and TRBJ1-6, with D perhaps TRBD1 (6 bases). This CDR3 has 13 residues. CDR1 DFQATT and CDR2 SNEGSKA come from the germline V gene (reference sequence). Trimming cost V 4 bases and J 7 bases, with 11 bases left between them.

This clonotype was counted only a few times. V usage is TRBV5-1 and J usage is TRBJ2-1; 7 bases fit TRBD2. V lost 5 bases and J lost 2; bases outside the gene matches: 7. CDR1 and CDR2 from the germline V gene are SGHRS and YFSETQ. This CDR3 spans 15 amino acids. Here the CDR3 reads CASSLSGDPYNEQFF. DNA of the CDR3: TGCGCCAGCAGTTTGAGCGGGGACCCCTACAATGAGCAGTTCTTC.

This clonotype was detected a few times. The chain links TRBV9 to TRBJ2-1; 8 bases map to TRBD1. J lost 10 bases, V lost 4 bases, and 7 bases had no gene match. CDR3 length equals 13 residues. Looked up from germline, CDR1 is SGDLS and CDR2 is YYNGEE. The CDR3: CASSPRTGNEQFF. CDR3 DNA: TGTGCCAGCAGCCCCCGGACAGGGAACGAGCAGTTCTTC.

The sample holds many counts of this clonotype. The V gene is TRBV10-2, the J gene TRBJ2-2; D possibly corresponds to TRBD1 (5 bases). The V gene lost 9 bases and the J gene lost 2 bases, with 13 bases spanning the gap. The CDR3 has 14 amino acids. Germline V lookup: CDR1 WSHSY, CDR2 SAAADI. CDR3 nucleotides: TGCGCCAGTATACGACAGCCTAACACCGGGGAGCTGTTTTTT. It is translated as CASIRQPNTGELFF.

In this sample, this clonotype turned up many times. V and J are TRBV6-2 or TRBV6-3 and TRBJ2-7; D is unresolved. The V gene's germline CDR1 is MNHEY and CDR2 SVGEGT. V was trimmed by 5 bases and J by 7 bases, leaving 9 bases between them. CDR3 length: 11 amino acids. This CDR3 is CASSAALEQYF. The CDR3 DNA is TGTGCCAGCAGTGCCGCTCTTGAGCAGTACTTC.

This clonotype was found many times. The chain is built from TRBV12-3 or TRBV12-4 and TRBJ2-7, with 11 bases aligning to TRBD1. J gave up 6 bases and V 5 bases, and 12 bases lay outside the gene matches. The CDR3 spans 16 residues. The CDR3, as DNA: TGTGCCAGCAGTGAGCAAGAGCCGGGACAGGGGGGCGAGCAGTACTTC. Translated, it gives CASSEQEPGQGGEQYF.

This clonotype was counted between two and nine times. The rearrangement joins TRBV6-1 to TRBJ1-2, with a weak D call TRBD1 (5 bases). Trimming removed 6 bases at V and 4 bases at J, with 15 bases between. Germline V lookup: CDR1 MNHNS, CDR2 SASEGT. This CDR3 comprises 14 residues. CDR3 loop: CASRTDREIYGYTF. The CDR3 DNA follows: TGTGCCAGCAGGACAGACCGGGAGATCTATGGCTACACCTTC.

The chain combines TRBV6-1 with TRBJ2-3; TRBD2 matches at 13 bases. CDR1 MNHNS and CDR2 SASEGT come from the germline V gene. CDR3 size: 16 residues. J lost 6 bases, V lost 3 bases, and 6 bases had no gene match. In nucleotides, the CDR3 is TGTGCCAGCAGTGACGGACTAGCGGGAGAATGGGATACGCAGTATTTT. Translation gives CASSDGLAGEWDTQYF.

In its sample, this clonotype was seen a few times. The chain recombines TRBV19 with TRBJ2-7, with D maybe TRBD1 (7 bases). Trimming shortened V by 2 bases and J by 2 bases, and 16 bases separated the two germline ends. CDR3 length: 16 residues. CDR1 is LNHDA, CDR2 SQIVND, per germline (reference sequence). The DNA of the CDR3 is TGTGCCAGTAGTATAACCTTGGAGGGGGCCACCTACGAGCAGTACTTC. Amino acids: CASSITLEGATYEQYF.

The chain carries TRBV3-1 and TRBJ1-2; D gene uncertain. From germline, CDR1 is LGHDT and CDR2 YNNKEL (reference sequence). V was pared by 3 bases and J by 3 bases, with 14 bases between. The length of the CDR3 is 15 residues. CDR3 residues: CASSQPPHFYYGYTF. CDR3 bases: TGTGCCAGCAGCCAGCCCCCCCATTTCTACTATGGCTACACCTTC.

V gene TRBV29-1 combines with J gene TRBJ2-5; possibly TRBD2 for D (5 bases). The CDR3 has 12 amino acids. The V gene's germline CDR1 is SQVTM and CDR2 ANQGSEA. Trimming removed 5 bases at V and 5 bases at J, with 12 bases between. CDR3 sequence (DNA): TGCAGCGTTAATTTGGGAGTTGAGACCCAGTACTTC. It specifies CSVNLGVETQYF.

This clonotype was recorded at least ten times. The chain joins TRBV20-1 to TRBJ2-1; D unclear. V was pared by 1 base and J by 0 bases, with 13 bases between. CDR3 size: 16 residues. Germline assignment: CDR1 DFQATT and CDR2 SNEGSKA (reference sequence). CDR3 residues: CSARGLGRRSYNEQFF. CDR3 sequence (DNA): TGCAGTGCTAGAGGCCTAGGCCGACGCTCCTACAATGAGCAGTTCTTC.

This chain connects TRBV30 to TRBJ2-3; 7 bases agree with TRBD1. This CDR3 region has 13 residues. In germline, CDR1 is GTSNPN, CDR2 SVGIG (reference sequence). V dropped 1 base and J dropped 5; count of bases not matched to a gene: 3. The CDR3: CAWSATGIDTQYF. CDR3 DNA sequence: TGTGCCTGGAGTGCGACAGGGATAGATACGCAGTATTTT.

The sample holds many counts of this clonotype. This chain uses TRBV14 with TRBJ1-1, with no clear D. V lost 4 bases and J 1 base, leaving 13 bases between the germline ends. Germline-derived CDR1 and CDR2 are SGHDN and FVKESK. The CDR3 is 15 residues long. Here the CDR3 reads CASSPLGLQNTEAFF. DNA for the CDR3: TGTGCCAGCAGCCCTCTCGGACTGCAGAACACTGAAGCTTTCTTT. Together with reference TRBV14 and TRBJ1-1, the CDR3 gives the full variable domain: EAGVTQFPSHSVIEKGQTVTLRCDPISGHDNLYWYRRVMGKEIKFLLHFVKESKQDESGMPNNRFLAERTGGTYSTLKVQPAELEDSGVYFCASSPLGLQNTEAFFGQGTRLTVV.

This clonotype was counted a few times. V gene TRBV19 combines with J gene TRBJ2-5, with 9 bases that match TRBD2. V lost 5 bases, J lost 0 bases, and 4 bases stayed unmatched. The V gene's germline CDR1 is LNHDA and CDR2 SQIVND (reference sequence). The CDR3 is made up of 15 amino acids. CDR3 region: CASSGSSGNQETQYF. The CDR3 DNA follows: TGTGCCAGTAGTGGTTCTAGCGGGAACCAAGAGACCCAGTACTTC. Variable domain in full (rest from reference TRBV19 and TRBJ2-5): DGGITQSPKYLFRKEGQNVTLSCEQNLNHDAMYWYRQDPGQGLRLIYYSQIVNDFQKGDIAEGYSVSREKKESFPLTVTSAQKNPTAFYLCASSGSSGNQETQYFGPGTRLLVL.

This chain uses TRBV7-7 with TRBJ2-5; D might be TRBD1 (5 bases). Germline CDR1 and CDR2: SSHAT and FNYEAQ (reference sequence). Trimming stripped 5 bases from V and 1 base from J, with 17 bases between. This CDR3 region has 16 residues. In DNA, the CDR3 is TGTGCCAGCAGCCTGACCTTAGGGGCGCGCCAAGAGACCCAGTACTTC. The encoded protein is CASSLTLGARQETQYF.

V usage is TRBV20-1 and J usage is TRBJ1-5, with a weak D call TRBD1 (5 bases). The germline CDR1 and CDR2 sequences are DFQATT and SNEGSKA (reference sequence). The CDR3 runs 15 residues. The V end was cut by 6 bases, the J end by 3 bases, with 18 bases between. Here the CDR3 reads CSATKYRSLNQPQHF. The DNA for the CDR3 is TGCAGTGCAACAAAGTACAGGAGCCTCAATCAGCCCCAGCATTTT.

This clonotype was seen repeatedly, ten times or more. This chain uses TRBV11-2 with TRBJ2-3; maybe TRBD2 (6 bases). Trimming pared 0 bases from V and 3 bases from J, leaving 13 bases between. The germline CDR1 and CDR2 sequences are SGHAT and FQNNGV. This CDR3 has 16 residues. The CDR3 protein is CASSLDALASTDTQYF. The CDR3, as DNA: TGTGCCAGCAGCTTAGATGCCCTAGCGTCGACAGATACGCAGTATTTT.

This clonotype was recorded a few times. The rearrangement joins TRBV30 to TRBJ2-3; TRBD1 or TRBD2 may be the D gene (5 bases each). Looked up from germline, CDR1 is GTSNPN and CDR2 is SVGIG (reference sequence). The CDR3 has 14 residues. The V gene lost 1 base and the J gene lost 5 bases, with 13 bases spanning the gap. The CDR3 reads CAWSGGPWLDTQYF. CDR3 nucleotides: TGTGCCTGGAGTGGGGGACCCTGGCTAGATACGCAGTATTTT. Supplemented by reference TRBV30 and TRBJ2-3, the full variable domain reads SQTIHQWPATLVQPVGSPLSLECTVEGTSNPNLYWYRQAAGRGLQLLFYSVGIGQISSEVPQNLSASRPQDRQFILSSKKLLLSDSGFYLCAWSGGPWLDTQYFGPGTRLTVL.

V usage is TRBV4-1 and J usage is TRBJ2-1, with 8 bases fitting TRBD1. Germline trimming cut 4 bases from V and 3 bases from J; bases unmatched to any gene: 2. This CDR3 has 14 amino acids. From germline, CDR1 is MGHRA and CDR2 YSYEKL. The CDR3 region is CASSPGQDYNEQFF. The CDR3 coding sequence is TGCGCCAGCAGCCCGGGACAGGACTACAATGAGCAGTTCTTC.

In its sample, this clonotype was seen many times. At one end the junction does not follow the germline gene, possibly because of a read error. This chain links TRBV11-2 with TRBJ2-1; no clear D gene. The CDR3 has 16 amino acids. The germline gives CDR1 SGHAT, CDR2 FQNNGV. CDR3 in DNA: TGTGCCAGCAGTTCCCCACGGACCAAAAGATACAATGCGCAGTTCTTC. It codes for CASSSPRTKRYNAQFF. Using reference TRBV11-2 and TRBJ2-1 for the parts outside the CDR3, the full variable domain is EAGVAQSPRYKIIEKRQSVAFWCNPISGHATLYWYQQILGQGPKLLIQFQNNGVVDDSQLPKDRFSAERLKGVDSTLKIQPAKLEDSAVYLCASSSPRTKRYNAQFFGPGTRLTVL.

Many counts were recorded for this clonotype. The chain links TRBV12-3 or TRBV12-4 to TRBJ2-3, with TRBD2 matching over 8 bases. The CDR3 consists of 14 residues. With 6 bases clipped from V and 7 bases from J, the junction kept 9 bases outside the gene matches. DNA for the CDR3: TGTGCCAGCAGCCCCAGTATAGCGGGAAATACGCAGTATTTT. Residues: CASSPSIAGNTQYF.

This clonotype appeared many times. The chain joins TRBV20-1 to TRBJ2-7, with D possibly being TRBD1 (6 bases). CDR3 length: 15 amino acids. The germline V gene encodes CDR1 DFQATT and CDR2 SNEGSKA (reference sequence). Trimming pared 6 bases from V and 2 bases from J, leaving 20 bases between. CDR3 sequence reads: CSAPQGLTTTYEQYF. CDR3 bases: TGCAGTGCCCCACAGGGATTGACTACTACCTACGAGCAGTACTTC.